A single TCR beta chain is shown here with its context. The sample comes from a study of blood T cell repertoires in COVID-19. Looking at the study overall: Sample material is recorded as cDNA or gDNA derived from T cells, B-cell-depleted T cells, or PBMCs.

Sequencing used immunoSEQ multiplex PCR; TCRdb keeps in-frame clones, though not all of them. The table includes some 74,000 clones, roughly 80% detected once. The ends were cut back, 5 bases at V and 0 bases at J, with 20 bases in the middle. The CDR3 is 16 amino acids. CDR1 SQVTM and CDR2 ANQGSEA come from the germline V gene. V and J are TRBV29-1 and TRBJ2-7, with D maybe TRBD2 (5 bases). The sample was peripheral blood. The source of this sequence is a human donor in a cohort sampled during active COVID-19. The CDR3 DNA is TGCAGCGTTTTGTGCAGACTAACCACTAGCTCCTACGAGCAGTACGTC. It yields the protein CSVLCRLTTSSYEQYV.